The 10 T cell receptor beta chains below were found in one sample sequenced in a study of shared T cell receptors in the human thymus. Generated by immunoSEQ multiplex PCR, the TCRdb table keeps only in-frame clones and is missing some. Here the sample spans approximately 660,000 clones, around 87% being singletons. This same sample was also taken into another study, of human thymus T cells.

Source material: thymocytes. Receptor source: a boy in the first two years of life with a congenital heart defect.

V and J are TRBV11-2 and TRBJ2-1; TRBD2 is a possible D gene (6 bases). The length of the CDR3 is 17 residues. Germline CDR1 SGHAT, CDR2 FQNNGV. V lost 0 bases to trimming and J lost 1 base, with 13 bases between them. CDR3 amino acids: CASSLDPAGPSYNEQFF. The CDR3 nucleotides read TGTGCCAGCAGCTTAGATCCGGCGGGGCCTTCCTACAATGAGCAGTTCTTC.

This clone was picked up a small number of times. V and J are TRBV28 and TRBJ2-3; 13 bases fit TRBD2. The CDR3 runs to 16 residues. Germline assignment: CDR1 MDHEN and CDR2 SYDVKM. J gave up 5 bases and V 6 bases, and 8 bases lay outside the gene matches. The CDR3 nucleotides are TGTGCCAGCAGCATCGGACTAGCGGGAGTTCTAGATACGCAGTATTTT. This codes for CASSIGLAGVLDTQYF. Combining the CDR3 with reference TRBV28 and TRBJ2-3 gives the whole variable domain DVKVTQSSRYLVKRTGEKVFLECVQDMDHENMFWYRQDPGLGLRLIYFSYDVKMKEKGDIPEGYSVSREKKERFSLILESASTNQTSMYLCASSIGLAGVLDTQYFGPGTRLTVL.

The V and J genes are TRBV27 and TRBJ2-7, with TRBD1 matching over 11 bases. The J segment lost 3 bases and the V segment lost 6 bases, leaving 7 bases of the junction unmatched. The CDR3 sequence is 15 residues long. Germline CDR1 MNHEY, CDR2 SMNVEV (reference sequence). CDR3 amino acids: CASRTSGTGGYEQYF. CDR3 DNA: TGTGCCAGCAGGACGTCCGGGACAGGGGGCTACGAGCAGTACTTC.

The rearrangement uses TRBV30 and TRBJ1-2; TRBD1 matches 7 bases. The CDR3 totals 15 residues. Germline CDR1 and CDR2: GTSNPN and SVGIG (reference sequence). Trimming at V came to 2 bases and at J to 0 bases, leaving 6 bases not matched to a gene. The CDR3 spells CAWSSGQASNYGYTF. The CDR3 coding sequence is TGTGCCTGGAGTAGCGGACAGGCGTCTAACTATGGCTACACCTTC.

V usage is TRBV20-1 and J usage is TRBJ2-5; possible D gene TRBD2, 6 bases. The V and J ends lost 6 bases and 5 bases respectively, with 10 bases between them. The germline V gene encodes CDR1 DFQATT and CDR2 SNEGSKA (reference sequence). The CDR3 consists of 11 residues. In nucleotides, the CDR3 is TGCAGTGCCGGGAGAGGCGAGACCCAGTACTTC. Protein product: CSAGRGETQYF.

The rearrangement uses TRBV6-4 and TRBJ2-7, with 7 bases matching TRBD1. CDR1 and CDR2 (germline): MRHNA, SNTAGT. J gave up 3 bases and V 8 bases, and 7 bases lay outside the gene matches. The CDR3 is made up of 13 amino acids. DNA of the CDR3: TGTGCCAGCCCTGACAGGGTCCGCTACGAGCAGTACTTC. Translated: CASPDRVRYEQYF.

The CDR3 loop reads CASSQAPGLAFDEQYF. The CDR3 coding sequence is TGCGCCAGCAGCCAGGCGCCGGGACTAGCGTTCGACGAGCAGTACTTC. The chain uses TRBV4-1 and TRBJ2-7; TRBD2 agrees at 10 bases. Per the germline V gene, CDR1 is MGHRA and CDR2 is YSYEKL. The CDR3 totals 16 residues. Trimming removed 3 bases from V and 5 bases from J; junction bases left unmatched: 10.

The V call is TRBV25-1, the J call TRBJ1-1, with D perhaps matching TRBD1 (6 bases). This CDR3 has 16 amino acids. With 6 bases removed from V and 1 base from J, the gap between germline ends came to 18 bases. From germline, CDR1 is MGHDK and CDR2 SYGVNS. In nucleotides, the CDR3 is TGTGCCAGCAGCTGGTCACAGGGCCGAAAGAACACTGAAGCTTTCTTT. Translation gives CASSWSQGRKNTEAFF.

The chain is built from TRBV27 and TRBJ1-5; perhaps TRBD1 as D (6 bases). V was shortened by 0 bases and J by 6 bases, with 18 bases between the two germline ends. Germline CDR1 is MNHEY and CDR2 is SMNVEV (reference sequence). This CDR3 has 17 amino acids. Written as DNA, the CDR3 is TGTGCCAGCAGTTTATCGAAGGCAGGGGAGTTAGGTCAGCCCCAGCATTTT. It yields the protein CASSLSKAGELGQPQHF.

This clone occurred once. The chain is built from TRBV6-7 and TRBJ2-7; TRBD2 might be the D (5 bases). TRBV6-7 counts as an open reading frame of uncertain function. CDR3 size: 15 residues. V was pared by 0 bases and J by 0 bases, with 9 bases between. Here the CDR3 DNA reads TGTGCCAGCAGTTACTCGCAGCGGAGCTCCTACGAGCAGTACTTC. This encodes CASSYSQRSSYEQYF.